This section outlines one TCR beta chain sequence together with its context. This clone was detected a few times. Its antigen specificity is not known. No much larger clonotype is one base removed from it; base qualities were not supplied. The donors belonged to the validation cohort of about 120 subjects, which was separate from the roughly 700-subject first cohort. Library prep was done by the immunoSEQ multiplex PCR assay. From the authors' description of their analysis: To diagnose cytomegalovirus status from the catalog of TCR beta chain sequences, a statistical classification framework was built. This immuneACCESS table, as held by TCRdb, lists in-frame sequences with V and J called but not all clones. Of the missing ones, under half trace to an unresolved V gene in checked studies; the others have no known cause. D and trimming were read from the DNA, whereas the V and J calls and clone size are those reported in that table. A total of about 88,000 clones appear in this sample, roughly 83% of them only once. Jointly, the top ten make up 9% to 14% of the sample.

The data were taken from a study of cytomegalovirus exposure and HLA in healthy donors (dated 2017 in TCRdb). Describing the broader study: The 666 repertoires of the first cohort and the approximately 110 validation repertoires were produced on the same platform, according to a later analysis. Besides the first cohort of approximately 670 subjects, a separate validation cohort made up of over 100 different subjects was used. To predict cytomegalovirus infection status, the study combined high-throughput TCR immunosequencing, statistical association of individual TCRs with disease status, and machine learning. The study was designed to test whether signatures of past pathogen exposure could be identified by cataloging public T cell receptors.

Overall results and qualifications from the work: All 120 or so repertoires were used to score co-occurrence in the validation cohort in a later analysis, because that analysis had no HLA typing for the cohort. A total of some 180 TCR beta chains were listed by the study as associated with cytomegalovirus. Most TCR sequences were seen in very few donors, while some public TCRs were found in many individuals. A few of the identified cytomegalovirus-associated TCR beta chains were confirmed in vitro to be specific for cytomegalovirus antigens. A later analysis found that TCRs clustered in the first cohort also tended to co-occur in the approximately 120 validation repertoires, with 94% of cluster scores above 0. It was suggested by the authors that the approach could potentially be generalized to other disease states and immunological phenotypes. The classifier was reported to diagnose cytomegalovirus status with high specificity and sensitivity in both the original cohort and the validation cohort.

The germline V gene specifies MDHEN as CDR1 and SYDVKM as CDR2. V and J are truncated by 5 bases and 0 bases respectively, leaving an intervening sequence of 10 bases. From the cysteine through the phenylalanine, the CDR3 covers 14 amino acids. Only the CDR3 region is kept as DNA, spanning 42 bases read in frame from base 1. Sequenced material: PBMCs. The receptor was derived from a woman between 18 and 30 years old in good health and CMV-seropositive. The sequence links TRBV28 to TRBJ1-1; 5 matching bases give a weak D call of TRBD1. In nucleotide form, the sequence is TGTGCCAGCAGTGGGGGAGGGATGAACACTGAAGCTTTCTTT. Translated, it reads CASSGGGMNTEAFF.